This is a list of T cell receptor beta chains from one sample in a study of persistence of HIV-infected CD4 T cells. Their antigens are not known. Clones were read by immunoSEQ multiplex PCR, and TCRdb kept only the in-frame ones, dropping some. The sample includes approximately 27,000 clones, around four fifths of them seen just once. The sequences come from CD4+ T cells sorted from PBMCs after roughly 20-hour stimulation, collected from a patient who received antiretroviral therapy. The receptors come from an adult woman with HIV who was CMV-seropositive. The CDR3 runs from the conserved cysteine through the conserved F or W. D genes are given only for firm matches. Size is omitted from some rows. Given values are once, few, many or a class for expanded clones.

J gene	clone size	D gene	V gene	CDR3 DNA	CDR3 protein
TRBJ1-4	.	.	TRBV6-5	TGTGCCACCACAGGGATCGGGGAAAAACTGTTTTTT	CATTGIGEKLFF
TRBJ1-6	.	.	TRBV15	TGTGCCACCAGCAGGGATCGATCGGCCGGGTCACCCCTCCACTTT	CATSRDRSAGSPLHF
TRBJ1-2	.	.	TRBV7-2	TGTGCCAGCAGCTTCTACCGAACAGGGAGCATTGGCTACACCTTC	CASSFYRTGSIGYTF
TRBJ2-1	.	TRBD2	TRBV18	TGTGCCAGCTCACCCGGACTAGACCACAATGAGCAGTTCTTC	CASSPGLDHNEQFF
TRBJ2-3	few	TRBD1	TRBV29-1	TGCAGCGTCTCAGGGGGCGGAACAGATACGCAGTATTTT	CSVSGGGTDTQYF
TRBJ1-3	.	.	TRBV30	TGTGCCTGGAGTGTATGGGGGACTGAGGCTGGAAACACCATATATTTT	CAWSVWGTEAGNTIYF
TRBJ2-2	few	.	TRBV7-8	TGTGCCAGCAGCTTAGGAAAAATCAGCGGGTCCTTCGTCGGGGAGCTGTTTTTT	CASSLGKISGSFVGELFF
TRBJ2-3	.	.	TRBV12-3/TRBV12-4	TGTGCCAGCAGTAGCCCCGGGGGAGCTACGCAGTATTTT	CASSSPGGATQYF
TRBJ2-6	.	TRBD1	TRBV10-3	TGTGCCGCTCGACAGGGGAGCTCTGGGGCCAACGTCCTGACTTTC	CAARQGSSGANVLTF
TRBJ1-3	.	.	TRBV6-5	TGTGCCAGCAAGGTTTTCTCTGGAAACACCATATATTTT	CASKVFSGNTIYF
TRBJ1-4	.	.	TRBV6-1	TGTGCCAGCAGTGAAAGCATACTGGCAACTAATGAAAAACTGTTTTTT	CASSESILATNEKLFF
TRBJ2-7	few	TRBD2	TRBV5-1	TGCGCCAGCAGCGCGCTAGCGGGGGGCTTGAGTAGCTCCTACGAGCAGTACTTC	CASSALAGGLSSSYEQYF
TRBJ2-3	.	.	TRBV24-1	TGTGCCACCAGTGATTTGGCAGATACGCAGTATTTT	CATSDLADTQYF
TRBJ2-1	.	TRBD2	TRBV6-4	TGTGCCAGCAGTGACTCTTCTAGCGGGGGTAGCTCCTACAATGAGCAGTTCTTC	CASSDSSSGGSSYNEQFF
TRBJ1-4	.	.	TRBV30	TGTGCCTGGAGATTGATCGTCCCCGGCAATGAAAAACTGTTTTTT	CAWRLIVPGNEKLFF
TRBJ1-1	.	.	TRBV3-1/TRBV3-2	TGTGCCAGCAGCAAAACGGGGAGCGGCACTGAAGCTTTCTTT	CASSKTGSGTEAFF
TRBJ1-2	.	.	TRBV3-1/TRBV3-2	TGTGCCAGCAGCCAAGTCCCCCGGGATACCTATGGCTACACCTTC	CASSQVPRDTYGYTF
TRBJ1-2	.	.	TRBV6-5	TGTGCCAGCAAAGGACTCCGGCAGTCCTATGGCTACACCTTC	CASKGLRQSYGYTF
TRBJ2-3	.	.	TRBV24-1	TGTGCCACCAGTGACATCAGGGTGAACACAGATACGCAGTATTTT	CATSDIRVNTDTQYF
TRBJ1-1	.	.	TRBV7-9	TGTGCCAGCAGCCCAAGAGGAGGTCAGGCAAACACTGAAGCTTTCTTT	CASSPRGGQANTEAFF
TRBJ2-1	.	.	TRBV6-5	TGTGCCAGCAGTTACACAGACAATGAGCAGTTCTTC	CASSYTDNEQFF
TRBJ1-5	few	TRBD1	TRBV12-5	TGTGCTAGTGGTCCCCCGGGACAGTTTTCGCATCAGCCCCAGCATTTT	CASGPPGQFSHQPQHF
TRBJ2-3	.	.	TRBV29-1	TGCAGCGTTAACTCAGGGGGCACAGATACGCAGTATTTT	CSVNSGGTDTQYF
TRBJ2-3	.	.	TRBV7-3	TGTGCCAGCAGCTTAGCTTCCGGGTGGGATACGCAGTATTTT	CASSLASGWDTQYF
TRBJ1-4	.	.	TRBV10-2	TGCGCCAGCAGTGAGGGTGAGAATGAAAAACTGTTTTTT	CASSEGENEKLFF
TRBJ2-3	.	TRBD1	TRBV24-1	TGTGCCACCAGTGATCCGGACAGGAAAACAGATACGCAGTATTTT	CATSDPDRKTDTQYF
TRBJ2-7	.	TRBD2	TRBV7-2	TGTGCCAGCAGCTTAGCGGGGGGGGCCTACGAGCAGTACTTC	CASSLAGGAYEQYF
TRBJ2-7	.	.	TRBV5-1	TGCGCCAGCAGCTTGGGAGGGACCTTCTACGAGCAGTACTTC	CASSLGGTFYEQYF
TRBJ1-1	once	.	TRBV11-2	TGTGCCAGCAGCTTAGAACGCAACACTGAAGCTTTCTTT	CASSLERNTEAFF
TRBJ1-2	.	TRBD1	TRBV6-5	TGTGCCAGCACCCGTCTAGGGGGCCAGAACTATGGCTACACCTTC	CASTRLGGQNYGYTF
TRBJ1-2	.	TRBD1	TRBV5-1	TGCGCCAGCAGCACGGGACAGGCTACGGACGGCTACACCTTC	CASSTGQATDGYTF
TRBJ2-7	once	.	TRBV6-5	TGTGCCAGCAGCCACGACAGGCGGGTTATGAACGAGCAGTACTTC	CASSHDRRVMNEQYF
TRBJ1-2	few	TRBD1	TRBV4-1	TGCGCCAGCAGCCTGGGACAGGGCGATGGCTACACCTTC	CASSLGQGDGYTF
TRBJ2-1	.	.	TRBV6-5	TGTGCCAGCAGTCCCAGGGTCCAGCTGACGCCCCAGCAGTTCTTC	CASSPRVQLTPQQFF
TRBJ1-2	.	TRBD1	TRBV27	TGTGCCAGCAGTTTAATGGACAGGGGGCTTCGCGCGGGCGGCTACACCTTC	CASSLMDRGLRAGGYTF
TRBJ1-5	once	.	TRBV19	TGTGCCAGTAGGCTCGATCGTGGGCCCCAGCATTTT	CASRLDRGPQHF
TRBJ1-4	.	.	TRBV9	TGTGCCAGCAGCGCCCGGGACGGCTATAATGAAAAACTGTTTTTT	CASSARDGYNEKLFF
TRBJ1-5	once	TRBD1	TRBV6-5	TGTGCCAGCAGGCCGACAGGGAGTGGCAATCAGCCCCAGCATTTT	CASRPTGSGNQPQHF
TRBJ1-1	.	.	TRBV5-1	TGCGCCAGCCATTACCAAGCATCTAATGCTGAAGCTTTCTTT	CASHYQASNAEAFF
TRBJ2-3	.	TRBD2	TRBV2	TGTGCCAGCAGCACACAACTAGCGGGGTTAGATACGCAGTATTTT	CASSTQLAGLDTQYF
TRBJ1-3	few	.	TRBV29-1	TGCAGCGGACAGTCCTCTGGAAACACCATATATTTT	CSGQSSGNTIYF
TRBJ2-5	.	.	TRBV2	TGTGCCAGCAGTGATGGGTTTTCCACGGGGACCCAGTACTTC	CASSDGFSTGTQYF